This TCR beta chain was captured by sequencing in a study of T cell repertoires in cytomegalovirus infection. As for the study in general: CMV epitopes that were recently identified and HLA-C-restricted were used alongside well-studied HLA-B-restricted ones. Public signatures in TCR beta pointed to CMV infection and matching HLA type. Study-wide points: Dominating the ex vivo response were HLA-C-restricted CMV-specific TCR beta clonotypes.

This CDR3 is 14 amino acids long. Germline V gene data show CDR1 as MDHEN and CDR2 as SYDVKM. The ends lost 5 bases at V and 8 bases at J; junction bases unmatched: 7. This clonotype was seen more than once but under ten times. Its antigen remains unidentified. A single record per CDR3 protein comes from TCRdb applying MiXCR to the reads. The sample shows 250,000 to 400,000 distinct CDR3 sequences, around 25% of them seen only once. This receptor was taken from a human donor in good health (CMV status not recorded). Some clones in this sample may be carry-over from other donors' samples. The V gene is TRBV28, the J gene TRBJ2-3, with 10 bases matching TRBD2. The sample here was cultured PBMCs, taken from culture after CMV antigen stimulation. The CDR3 loop reads CASSIAGGHLTQYF. The CDR3 DNA is TGTGCCAGCAGTATAGCGGGGGGCCACCTTACGCAGTATTTT.